Shown below are 8 T cell receptor beta chains from a single sample sequenced in a study of blood T cells in healthy people across ages. Through a sample-barcoded 5' primer and a J-beta primer mix, a second PCR was run for about 6 to 12 cycles. TCRdb re-derived calls from the 5' RACE reads in MiXCR, one entry per CDR3 protein. The sample shows fewer than 950,000 distinct CDR3 sequences, roughly 34% of them seen only once. Sequencing was carried out using blood. These receptors were collected from a young man in good health.

This clonotype was detected ten times or more. The rearrangement joins TRBV7-9 to TRBJ2-7; the D gene is possibly TRBD1 (5 bases). With 5 bases removed from V and 1 base from J, the gap between germline ends came to 12 bases. Germline V gene lookup returns CDR1 SEHNR and CDR2 FQNEAQ (reference sequence). This CDR3 region has 14 residues. The CDR3 protein is CASSQGATSYEQYF. The DNA of the CDR3 is TGTGCCAGCAGCCAAGGGGCAACTTCCTACGAGCAGTACTTC.

This clonotype has a handful of counts. The chain employs TRBV19 and TRBJ2-5, with D possibly matching TRBD1 (5 bases). Per the germline V gene, CDR1 is LNHDA and CDR2 is SQIVND (reference sequence). The CDR3 is made up of 12 amino acids. Trimming cost V 8 bases and J 2 bases, with 9 bases left between them. CDR3 in DNA: TGTGCCAGTTCCGGACATCAAGAGACCCAGTACTTC. It yields the protein CASSGHQETQYF.

The V and J genes are TRBV5-1 and TRBJ1-5; 8 positions agree with TRBD1. CDR3 length equals 14 residues. J was trimmed by 2 bases and V by 6 bases; bases with no gene match: 4. Germline CDR1 reads SGHRS; CDR2 reads YFSETQ. Here the CDR3 DNA reads TGCGCCAGCACCGAGACAGGGGGCAATCAGCCCCAGCATTTT. This codes for CASTETGGNQPQHF.

V is TRBV12-3 or TRBV12-4 and J is TRBJ2-1, with 12 bases aligning to TRBD2. The CDR3 contains 16 residues. Losses at the gene ends were 6 bases for V and 8 bases for J; bases not matched to a gene: 11. CDR3 in amino acids: CASSSTSGGLGHEQFF. CDR3 DNA sequence: TGTGCCAGCAGCTCAACTAGCGGGGGGCTCGGGCATGAGCAGTTCTTC.

This chain joins TRBV6-4 and TRBJ2-7, with unresolved D. Germline CDR1 reads MRHNA; CDR2 reads SNTAGT. Trimming shortened V by 2 bases and J by 7 bases, and 12 bases separated the two germline ends. This CDR3 has 13 residues. The CDR3, as DNA: TGTGCCAGCAGTGACCTGGATAGGGATGAGCAGTACTTC. The encoded protein is CASSDLDRDEQYF.

The V and J genes are TRBV20-1 and TRBJ2-7; 15 positions match TRBD2. J was trimmed by 7 bases and V by 3 bases; bases with no gene match: 16. The CDR3 totals 18 residues. Germline CDR1 is DFQATT and CDR2 is SNEGSKA (reference sequence). The DNA for the CDR3 is TGCAGTGCTAGGGGGTTTGGGACTAGCGGGGGGAACAACAATGAGCAGTACTTC. Amino acids: CSARGFGTSGGNNNEQYF.

This chain links TRBV2 with TRBJ1-1; perhaps TRBD1 as D (6 bases). Trimming pared 7 bases from V and 1 base from J, leaving 10 bases between. This CDR3 is built from 13 residues. Germline V gene lookup returns CDR1 SNHLY and CDR2 FYNNEI. This CDR3 is CASMVTGNTEAFF. As DNA, the CDR3 is TGTGCCAGCATGGTGACAGGGAACACTGAAGCTTTCTTT.

The chain joins TRBV7-9 to TRBJ2-7; D possibly corresponds to TRBD2 (5 bases). This CDR3 contains 12 residues. Per the germline V gene, CDR1 is SEHNR and CDR2 is FQNEAQ (reference sequence). Trimming left V 8 bases short and J 5 bases short, with 13 bases between. CDR3 bases: TGTGCCAGCCGCGGGTATGAGGACGAGCAGTACTTC. It specifies CASRGYEDEQYF.